This TCR beta chain was profiled in a study of cytomegalovirus exposure and HLA in healthy donors. For the study at large: A later analysis reported the 120 or so validation repertoires used the same platform as the 550 to 800 first-cohort repertoires.

The approximately 120-subject validation cohort, separate from the roughly 670-subject first cohort, included the donors. Assay: immunoSEQ multiplex PCR; the TCRdb copy retains only in-frame clones and omits some. In the table there are hundreds of thousands of clones, 90% of which are singletons. General observations from the study: Researchers reported that a few CMV-associated chains were confirmed in vitro as CMV antigen-specific.

This CDR3 has 14 residues. Trimming left V 8 bases short and J 3 bases short, with 14 bases between. CDR1 is SGHVS, CDR2 FQNEAQ, per germline. A remark on this clone: Its antigen is as yet unknown.

Source material: PBMCs. The chain is built from TRBV7-8 and TRBJ1-5; D ambiguous. This TCR was recovered from a woman in her 30s in good health and CMV-seronegative. CDR3 loop: CASRAGVPNQPQHF. CDR3 bases: TGTGCCAGCCGGGCAGGCGTCCCCAATCAGCCCCAGCATTTT.